The clone carrying this T cell receptor (beta chain) has just a few counts. Its antigen is unknown. The record originates from a study of T-cell memory formation after mild COVID-19. Whole-study findings and limits: Clones contracting day 15 to 85 were balanced CD4/CD8; later expanders leaned CD4+.

TCRdb used MiXCR to reprocess the 5' RACE reads, holding one entry per CDR3 protein. The data hold under 200,000 distinct CDR3 sequences, with around 10% observed a single time. Trimming left V 3 bases short and J 6 bases short, with 11 bases between. Germline V gene lookup returns CDR1 SGHTA and CDR2 FQGTGA. This CDR3 contains 13 residues. This sequence originates from a man between 18 and 35 years old who had mild COVID-19 (a few samples of this study predate the infection). Cell type and time point are not known. Sequencing input: PBMCs or a T cell subset sorted from them (not recorded which). The rearrangement links TRBV7-3 to TRBJ1-1, with D perhaps matching TRBD1 (6 bases). CDR3 DNA sequence: TGTGCCAGCAGCTTGATACAGGGCGCTGAAGCTTTCTTT. Encoded protein: CASSLIQGAEAFF.